The source of this T cell receptor (beta chain) is a study of early T cells in non-severe SARS-CoV-2 infection. Whole-study results and caveats: Sequences matched to VDJdb favored anti-spike CD8 responses, while private and CD4 specificities were missed.

Worth noting for this clonotype: Its antigen remains unidentified.

As part of library construction, unique molecular identifiers were attached to individual cDNA molecules. TCRdb itself ran the 5' RACE reads through MiXCR, one entry per CDR3 protein. The sample records tens of thousands of distinct CDR3 sequences, 18% being singletons. This sequence originates from an adult who was a healthcare worker with PCR-confirmed SARS-CoV-2 infection or an uninfected control (not recorded which). The source was whole blood, collected at baseline.

CDR3 coding DNA: TGTGCCAGCAGCCCAGGGTCAGAGACCCAGTACTTC. It translates to CASSPGSETQYF. This chain links TRBV11-2 with TRBJ2-5; maybe TRBD1 (5 bases). The CDR3 runs 12 residues. CDR1 is SGHAT, CDR2 FQNNGV, per germline. With 5 bases removed from V and 4 bases from J, the gap between germline ends came to 8 bases. Together with reference TRBV11-2 and TRBJ2-5, the CDR3 gives the full variable domain: EAGVAQSPRYKIIEKRQSVAFWCNPISGHATLYWYQQILGQGPKLLIQFQNNGVVDDSQLPKDRFSAERLKGVDSTLKIQPAKLEDSAVYLCASSPGSETQYFGPGTRLLVL.